This T cell receptor (beta chain) originates from a study of cytomegalovirus exposure and HLA in healthy donors. The study, taken as a whole, reports: In vitro experiments confirmed that three CMV-associated chains were specific for CMV antigens.

The PCR contained 60 Vbeta and 13 Jbeta primers. Profiled with immunoSEQ multiplex PCR; TCRdb holds only in-frame clones, not every one. The data hold 120,000 or so clones, with approximately 69% observed a single time. J was trimmed by 6 bases and V by 3 bases; bases with no gene match: 6. The CDR3 has 15 residues. Per germline, CDR1 KGHSH and CDR2 LQKENI. This clone was detected only a few times. Its matching antigen is unknown. The source material was PBMCs. This clonotype was obtained from a man aged 35-49 years in good health and CMV-seropositive. The chain has TRBV18 and TRBJ2-2; 8 bases match TRBD1. CDR3 loop: CASSPLDRVSGELFF. In DNA form, the CDR3 reads TGTGCCAGCTCACCCCTGGACAGGGTATCCGGGGAGCTGTTTTTT.